This T cell receptor beta chain was observed in a study of shared clonotypes between healthy human individuals. Study-wide results and caveats: Sharing across four donors was highest in naive CD4 (roughly 5%) and lowest in memory CD8 (around 0.4%).

The V end was cut by 0 bases, the J end by 6 bases, with 8 bases between. This CDR3 is built from 13 residues. Per the germline V gene, CDR1 is MNHEY and CDR2 is SVGAGI. In this sample, this clone turned up a few times. Its specificity is unknown. The same CDR3 arises from other DNA sequences in this sample as well. Here immunoSEQ multiplex PCR was the method, and the copy in TCRdb shows in-frame clones only, minus some. The sample shows about 2 million clones, just under 95% of them seen only once. Only CD45RO-negative cells positively selected for CCR7 counted as naive CD8 cells, so terminally differentiated effector memory CD45RA+ cells were excluded.

The gene calls are TRBV6-5 and TRBJ1-2, with D perhaps matching TRBD1 (5 bases). Specimen: naive CD8+ T cells sorted from blood. This TCR came from a man aged 18 to 30 in good health. CDR3 region: CASSYSRGDGYTF. CDR3 sequence (DNA): TGTGCCAGCAGTTACTCGAGAGGGGATGGCTACACCTTC.